This T cell receptor beta chain comes out of a study of T cells expressing NK-cell markers. The authors generated TCR beta cDNA through 5'RACE template switching with UMIs. TCRdb reprocessed the 5' RACE reads and reports one entry per CDR3 protein, with no DNA. This sample's table has about 460,000 distinct CDR3 sequences. The CDR3 has 15 residues. CDR1 KGHDR and CDR2 SFDVKD come from the germline V gene. The chain employs TRBV24-1 and TRBJ2-1; the TCRdb call, TRBD1, lacks DNA for checking. Sequenced material: blood T cells: a sorted CD56 or NKG2C T cell subset, CD4+ or CD8+ T cells, or bulk PBMC T cells (not recorded which). The receptor comes from a woman aged 45-60 years in good health. Here the CDR3 reads CATSETGTGRNEQFF.